This TCR beta chain was retrieved from a study of technical replicates of blood from four donors. Assay used: immunoSEQ multiplex PCR; TCRdb lists only in-frame clones, some missing. The table lists 60,000 to 65,000 clones, approximately 89% of them singletons. The CDR3 is made up of 15 amino acids. Germline CDR1 and CDR2: LNHNV and YYDKDF (reference sequence). V was clipped by 0 bases and J by 5 bases, with 14 bases between them. Specimen: PBMCs. This clonotype originated in a human donor in good health. Some clones in this sample may be carry-over from other donors' samples. The chain has TRBV15 and TRBJ2-7, with D unresolved. CDR3 residues: CATSRDQAVVDEQYF. The CDR3 region has the DNA TGTGCCACCAGCAGAGATCAGGCAGTCGTGGACGAGCAGTACTTC.